One and the same sample provided the 32 T cell receptor beta chains below, sequenced in a study of T cells in Graves' hyperthyroidism and ophthalmopathy. The CDR3 regions of TCR beta were amplified from RNA transcripts. The HTBI primer set was used in a first-round RT-PCR of the TCR CDR3. TCRdb recomputed calls from the multiplex PCR reads with MiXCR, one row per CDR3 protein. The data hold about 740,000 distinct CDR3 sequences, with 12% to 15% observed a single time. Input material: blood. Source of these receptors: a woman aged 18 to 35 with Graves' hyperthyroidism.

Many counts were recorded for this clonotype. As DNA, the CDR3 is TGCAGTGCTAGCCGGGACAGGGGGCTAGTGAACACTGAAGCTTTCTTT. Its translation is CSASRDRGLVNTEAFF. This rearrangement joins TRBV20-1 to TRBJ1-1; 12 bases agree with TRBD1. Germline loops: CDR1 DFQATT, CDR2 SNEGSKA (reference sequence). Trimming took 3 bases from V and 0 from J; bases not matched to a gene: 5. This CDR3 is built from 16 residues.

This clonotype was picked up many times. V and J are TRBV4-3 and TRBJ1-1, with D possibly TRBD1 on 5 matching bases. Germline V gives CDR1 LGHNA, CDR2 YSLEER. V was trimmed by 4 bases and J by 0 bases, leaving 18 bases between them. This CDR3 spans 17 amino acids. The CDR3, as DNA: TGCGCCAGCAGCCTCGACAGTGTAGGACGCGTGAACACTGAAGCTTTCTTT. Translating gives CASSLDSVGRVNTEAFF.

This clonotype was seen only a few times. The CDR3 spells CASSLYTGTSGANEQFF. The CDR3 coding sequence is TGTGCCAGCAGCTTGTATACGGGGACTAGCGGAGCCAATGAGCAGTTCTTC. The rearrangement links TRBV5-8 to TRBJ2-1; 11 bases align to TRBD2. V lost 1 base and J lost 6; bases outside the gene matches: 9. CDR3 length: 17 residues. The V gene's germline CDR1 is SGHTS and CDR2 YDEGEE.

This clonotype was recorded at least ten times. The chain couples TRBV27 to TRBJ2-1; D unclear. There are 13 residues in the CDR3. Trimming took 0 bases from V and 2 from J, leaving 2 bases between them. Germline CDR1 reads MNHEY; CDR2 reads SMNVEV (reference sequence). Here the CDR3 DNA reads TGTGCCAGCAGTTTATCGGCCTACAATGAGCAGTTCTTC. Protein sequence: CASSLSAYNEQFF.

The chain links TRBV9 to TRBJ2-2; 7 positions agree with TRBD1. This CDR3 is 15 amino acids long. V gave up 4 bases and J gave up 4 bases; unmatched junction bases: 7. Germline CDR1 is SGDLS and CDR2 is YYNGEE. For the CDR3, the DNA is TGTGCCAGCAGCACCGGGACAGTCGCCACCGGGGAGCTGTTTTTT. Translated: CASSTGTVATGELFF.

This clonotype has a handful of counts. The rearrangement uses TRBV20-1 and TRBJ2-7, with 9 bases identical to TRBD1. CDR1 and CDR2 (germline): DFQATT, SNEGSKA (reference sequence). CDR3 size: 14 residues. The V gene end was trimmed by 5 bases and the J gene end by 3 bases; junction bases not matched to a gene: 8. Written as DNA, the CDR3 is TGCAGTGCTCAAGACCGGGACAGGGTCTACGAGCAGTACTTC. This codes for CSAQDRDRVYEQYF.

CDR3 coding DNA: TGCGCCAGCAGTGAGTCCTCTGACAGGGCGGGTGAGCAGTTCTTC. It specifies CASSESSDRAGEQFF. The chain employs TRBV10-2 and TRBJ2-1, with TRBD1 matching 7 bases. V was pared by 0 bases and J by 9 bases, with 8 bases of the junction left unmatched. Germline V lookup: CDR1 WSHSY, CDR2 SAAADI. The CDR3 runs to 15 residues.

This clonotype has ten or more counts. The CDR3 nucleotides read TGTGCCAGCAGTTTATCCAGCGGGAGTTCGAACGAGCAGTACTTC. It encodes CASSLSSGSSNEQYF. The chain carries TRBV12-3 or TRBV12-4 and TRBJ2-7, with 8 bases fitting TRBD2. V gave up 2 bases and J gave up 5 bases; unmatched junction bases: 8. The CDR3 spans 15 residues.

There are many counts of this clonotype. J is TRBJ2-7 and V is TRBV30; 11 positions agree with TRBD2. In germline, CDR1 is GTSNPN, CDR2 SVGIG (reference sequence). V lost 1 base and J lost 5; bases outside the gene matches: 1. The CDR3 contains 13 residues. CDR3 nucleotides: TGTGCCTGGAGTGGACTAGCGGGGCACGAGCAGTACTTC. This encodes CAWSGLAGHEQYF.

This clonotype was recorded many times. The gene calls are TRBV7-9 and TRBJ1-1; 10 bases are a match to TRBD1. Germline CDR1 SEHNR, CDR2 FQNEAQ (reference sequence). CDR3 length: 17 amino acids. V dropped 7 bases and J dropped 4; count of bases not matched to a gene: 15. This CDR3 is CASTQRSGQGTSTEAFF. DNA of the CDR3: TGTGCCAGCACCCAAAGGTCGGGACAGGGGACGAGCACTGAAGCTTTCTTT.

This sequence joins TRBV19 and TRBJ2-1; D may be TRBD2 (5 bases). Germline CDR1 and CDR2: LNHDA and SQIVND (reference sequence). The germline V and J ends were trimmed by 5 bases and 10 bases, with 18 bases remaining between them. The CDR3 is made up of 14 amino acids. The CDR3 nucleotides read TGTGCCAGTAGTTATAATGGACTCGGGTGGGAGCAGTTCTTC. Translating it yields CASSYNGLGWEQFF.

This clonotype was counted a single time. The chain recombines TRBV24-1 with TRBJ2-1; 13 bases fit TRBD2. Trimming took 6 bases from V and 6 from J; bases not matched to a gene: 4. Per germline, CDR1 KGHDR and CDR2 SFDVKD. The CDR3 has 15 residues. CDR3 sequence (DNA): TGTGCCACCAGTAGACTAGCGGGAGGAACCAATGAGCAGTTCTTC. This translates into CATSRLAGGTNEQFF.

In its sample, this clonotype was seen many times. The J gene is TRBJ1-2, the V gene TRBV28, with TRBD1 as a possible D gene (5 bases). Deletions cut 6 bases from V and 2 bases from J, with 13 bases between. Germline CDR1 is MDHEN and CDR2 is SYDVKM. This CDR3 contains 14 residues. CDR3 sequence reads: CASSSGTVNYGYTF. In DNA, the CDR3 is TGTGCCAGCAGCTCCGGGACGGTGAACTATGGCTACACCTTC.

At least ten counts were recorded for this clonotype. The chain links TRBV20-1 to TRBJ1-5; D perhaps matches TRBD1 (5 bases). Trimming left V 3 bases short and J 7 bases short, with 10 bases between. The CDR3 length is 12 residues. Germline loops: CDR1 DFQATT, CDR2 SNEGSKA (reference sequence). For the CDR3, the DNA is TGCAGTGCTAGGCGGGGGAGGCAGCCCCAGCATTTT. It encodes CSARRGRQPQHF.

V and J are TRBV5-1 and TRBJ2-3; 13 nucleotides match TRBD2. Germline-derived CDR1 and CDR2 are SGHRS and YFSETQ. The CDR3 runs to 15 residues. V gave up 5 bases and J gave up 6 bases; unmatched junction bases: 6. The CDR3: CASSPGTSGMDTQYF. CDR3 DNA sequence: TGCGCCAGCAGTCCAGGGACTAGCGGGATGGATACGCAGTATTTT.

This clonotype was found a few times. The chain couples TRBV19 to TRBJ2-3; no firm D call. The germline CDR1 and CDR2 sequences are LNHDA and SQIVND (reference sequence). This CDR3 region has 16 residues. Trimming took 4 bases from V and 3 from J, leaving 17 bases between them. The CDR3 loop reads CASSTHPIVGTDTQYF. The CDR3 DNA reads TGTGCCAGTAGTACTCACCCGATCGTGGGAACAGATACGCAGTATTTT.

The chain joins TRBV5-6 to TRBJ2-7; unclear D gene. V gave up 3 bases and J gave up 3 bases, with 10 bases separating them. The CDR3 extends over 13 amino acids. CDR1 is SGHDT, CDR2 YYEEEE, per germline. The CDR3 coding sequence is TGTGCCAGCAGCTCTGGTTATGGCTACGAGCAGTACTTC. Residues: CASSSGYGYEQYF. Based on the CDR3 plus reference TRBV5-6 and TRBJ2-7, the full variable domain is DAGVTQSPTHLIKTRGQQVTLRCSPKSGHDTVSWYQQALGQGPQFIFQYYEEEERQRGNFPDRFSGHQFPNYSSELNVNALLLGDSALYLCASSSGYGYEQYFGPGTRLTVT.

This clonotype was found many times. J is TRBJ2-1 and V is TRBV2, with a tentative D call TRBD1 (5 bases). V was pared by 7 bases and J by 10 bases, with 11 bases between. Germline-derived CDR1 and CDR2 are SNHLY and FYNNEI. The CDR3 contains 11 residues. In nucleotides, the CDR3 is TGTGCCAGCACAGGGTTCAGGGAGCAGTTCTTC. It yields the protein CASTGFREQFF.

In its sample, this clonotype was seen a few times. This chain links TRBV6-5 with TRBJ2-1, with D unresolved. The CDR3 spans 15 residues. V was shortened by 3 bases and J by 0 bases, with 9 bases between the two germline ends. In germline, CDR1 is MNHEY, CDR2 SVGAGI. The CDR3 spells CASSYTSSSYNEQFF. CDR3 DNA: TGTGCCAGCAGTTATACTTCCAGCTCCTACAATGAGCAGTTCTTC.

This clonotype was seen many times. This chain connects TRBV28 to TRBJ2-7; D possibly corresponds to TRBD1 (6 bases). The CDR3 runs to 13 residues. Per germline, CDR1 MDHEN and CDR2 SYDVKM. Trimming removed 10 bases at V and 2 bases at J, with 15 bases between. The CDR3 nucleotides read TGTGCCACCAGGGAACAGGGAGCCTACGAGCAGTACTTC. This gives the protein CATREQGAYEQYF.

This clonotype turned up a few times. V usage is TRBV11-2 and J usage is TRBJ2-1, with TRBD2 matching over 7 bases. Germline V lookup: CDR1 SGHAT, CDR2 FQNNGV. The trim removed 1 base at V and 15 bases at J, leaving 3 bases unmatched. The CDR3 runs 11 residues. CDR3 DNA: TGTGCCAGCAGCTTAGGGGGGAGGGTGTTCTTC. It translates to CASSLGGRVFF.

This clonotype was observed at least ten times. The chain carries TRBV2 and TRBJ1-1, with D unclear. CDR3 length: 15 residues. Germline V gene sequence: CDR1 SNHLY, CDR2 FYNNEI. V was pared by 4 bases and J by 6 bases, with 18 bases between. CDR3 nucleotides: TGTGCCAGCAGTGCCCCTACGGTGGTAGGTCCTGAAGCTTTCTTT. It codes for CASSAPTVVGPEAFF.

The chain combines TRBV2 with TRBJ2-1, with D unclear. Germline loops: CDR1 SNHLY, CDR2 FYNNEI. V shed 7 bases and J shed 4 bases, with 5 bases lying between them. There are 11 residues in the CDR3. The CDR3 region is CASNSYNEQFF. The CDR3 region has the DNA TGTGCCAGCAACTCGTACAATGAGCAGTTCTTC.

This clonotype has only one observation. This chain links TRBV7-6 with TRBJ2-1, with 10 bases identical to TRBD1. J gave up 6 bases and V 4 bases, and 15 bases lay outside the gene matches. CDR1 is SGHVS and CDR2 is FNYEAQ in the germline V gene. This CDR3 has 18 residues. Here the CDR3 DNA reads TGTGCCAGCAGCTATACGGGGGGACAGGGGACGAACGGCAATGAGCAGTTCTTC. The encoded protein is CASSYTGGQGTNGNEQFF. The complete variable domain, with remaining parts taken from reference TRBV7-6 and TRBJ2-1, reads GAGVSQSPRYKVTKRGQDVALRCDPISGHVSLYWYRQALGQGPEFLTYFNYEAQQDKSGLPNDRFSAERPEGSISTLTIQRTEQRDSAMYRCASSYTGGQGTNGNEQFFGPGTRLTVL.

The chain is built from TRBV27 and TRBJ1-4, with 11 bases lining up with TRBD1. Trimming cost V 6 bases and J 6 bases; bases outside gene matches: 21. The CDR3 is 20 amino acids. Germline CDR1 is MNHEY and CDR2 is SMNVEV (reference sequence). The CDR3 here is CASSQLGTGTGGIGDEKLFF. The DNA for the CDR3 is TGTGCCAGCAGCCAACTGGGGACCGGGACAGGGGGGATAGGCGATGAAAAACTGTTTTTT.

This clonotype was picked up a small number of times. The CDR3 DNA follows: TGCAGTGCTAGGAAGGGGGAGGGGAGCACAGATACGCAGTATTTT. Amino acids: CSARKGEGSTDTQYF. The chain links TRBV20-1 to TRBJ2-3, with a possible D match to TRBD2 (7 bases). V was clipped by 3 bases and J by 0 bases, with 13 bases between them. The CDR3 consists of 15 residues. The V gene's germline CDR1 is DFQATT and CDR2 SNEGSKA (reference sequence).

V and J are TRBV6-1 and TRBJ1-4; D remains ambiguous. Germline CDR1 reads MNHNS; CDR2 reads SASEGT. The CDR3 length is 15 residues. V lost 6 bases to trimming and J lost 5 bases, with 16 bases between them. This chain's CDR3 is CASRVRTAGNEKLFF. CDR3 bases: TGTGCCAGCAGGGTCAGGACGGCGGGGAATGAAAAACTGTTTTTT.

This rearrangement joins TRBV18 to TRBJ1-4; 9 nucleotides match TRBD1. The CDR3 totals 17 residues. V shed 1 base and J 3 bases; nucleotides not matched to a gene: 6. Germline loops: CDR1 KGHSH, CDR2 LQKENI. The CDR3 region is CASSPRTGVGANEKLFF. The CDR3 DNA reads as TGTGCCAGCTCACCACGGACAGGGGTGGGAGCTAATGAAAAACTGTTTTTT.

The CDR3 sequence is CASSSADSRNQPQHF. CDR3 nucleotide sequence: TGTGCCAGCAGCTCGGCGGACAGTAGAAATCAGCCCCAGCATTTT. This chain uses TRBV7-9 with TRBJ1-5; D might be TRBD1 (6 bases). CDR3 length: 15 amino acids. CDR1 is SEHNR, CDR2 FQNEAQ, per germline (reference sequence). The V end was cut by 4 bases, the J end by 4 bases, with 14 bases between.

Many counts were recorded for this clonotype. The chain joins TRBV7-9 to TRBJ2-7; 7 bases agree with TRBD2. J was trimmed by 6 bases and V by 4 bases; bases with no gene match: 12. The CDR3 has 15 amino acids. The germline CDR1 and CDR2 sequences are SEHNR and FQNEAQ (reference sequence). CDR3 sequence: CASSSVGGWAREQYF. The CDR3 bases are TGTGCCAGCAGCTCGGTGGGGGGGTGGGCGCGCGAGCAGTACTTC. Complete variable domain (other parts from reference TRBV7-9 and TRBJ2-7): DTGVSQNPRHKITKRGQNVTFRCDPISEHNRLYWYRQTLGQGPEFLTYFQNEAQLEKSRLLSDRFSAERPKGSFSTLEIQRTEQGDSAMYLCASSSVGGWAREQYFGPGTRLTVT.

In its sample, this clonotype was seen once. A read error may explain this, as a much larger clone is one base away. V is TRBV2 and J is TRBJ2-2; a possible D gene is TRBD1 (5 bases). V was shortened by 8 bases and J by 3 bases, with 13 bases between the two germline ends. The germline V gene has CDR1 SNHLY and CDR2 FYNNEI. The CDR3 covers 14 residues. CDR3 amino acids: CASSIGVHTGELFF. The CDR3 nucleotides read TGTGCCAGCTCCATAGGGGTCCACACCGGGGAGCTGTTTTTT.

This chain uses TRBV7-9 with TRBJ1-6; D is unresolved. Trimming cost V 2 bases and J 8 bases, with 7 bases left between them. Germline lookup yields CDR1 SEHNR and CDR2 FQNEAQ (reference sequence). The CDR3 loop spans 13 amino acids. DNA of the CDR3: TGTGCCAGCAGCTTACACAGCGATTCACCCCTCCACTTT. Translated: CASSLHSDSPLHF.